These T cell receptor beta chains were read from a single sample in a study of blood T cell repertoires in COVID-19. The repertoire was sequenced with immunoSEQ multiplex PCR; TCRdb's copy has only in-frame clones and lacks some. The sample holds a few hundred thousand clones, about nine tenths seen once. The specimen sequenced was peripheral blood. Every receptor here comes from a woman between 45 and 65 years old with acute or convalescent COVID-19. Both conserved end residues are part of each CDR3. The D gene is left open where the match is weak. Not all rows give a size; the values are once, few, many and, for expanded clones, a class.

J gene | clone size | D gene | V gene | CDR3 DNA | CDR3 protein
TRBJ1-5 | few | TRBD1 | TRBV6-5 | TGTGCCAGCAGTTACTTGTTACAGGGGAATCAGCCCCAGCATTTT | CASSYLLQGNQPQHF
TRBJ1-1 | - | - | TRBV7-9 | TGTGCCAGCAGCTTAGCCGGGTCTGAAGCTTTCTTT | CASSLAGSEAFF
TRBJ1-3 | - | - | TRBV12-3/TRBV12-4 | TGTGCCAGCAGCGACAGCTCTGGAAACACCATATATTTT | CASSDSSGNTIYF
TRBJ2-5 | - | TRBD2 | TRBV19 | TGTGCCAGTAGTTTAGGCCGCATAGGGGAGGGGACCCAGTACTTC | CASSLGRIGEGTQYF
TRBJ2-7 | many | TRBD1 | TRBV6-2/TRBV6-3 | TGTGCCAGCAGTTACTCGGGACAGAACTACGAGCAGTACTTC | CASSYSGQNYEQYF
TRBJ2-7 | - | TRBD2 | TRBV18 | TGTGCCAGCTCAAATAGGCCTGGACTAGCGGGAGGCAGCTCCTACGAGCAGTACTTC | CASSNRPGLAGGSSYEQYF
TRBJ2-1 | - | TRBD1 | TRBV5-1 | TGCGCCAGCAGCTTGGCCGACAGGGGGACAGGTGAGCAGTTCTTC | CASSLADRGTGEQFF
TRBJ2-4 | - | - | TRBV18 | TGTGCCAGCTCACCAAACATTGGGCAGGGTTTCTTGGCCAAAAACATTCAGTACTTC | CASSPNIGQGFLAKNIQYF
TRBJ2-3 | - | - | TRBV2 | TGTGCCAGCAGTGTACCTAGCTTCACAGATACGCAGTATTTT | CASSVPSFTDTQYF
TRBJ2-2 | - | TRBD1 | TRBV19 | TGTGCCAGTAGTACCGACAGGGGGCGGTGGACCGGGGAGCTGTTTTTT | CASSTDRGRWTGELFF
TRBJ1-5 | - | TRBD1 | TRBV30 | TGTGCCTGGAGTGTGCGGGACAGGGGCGATCAGCCCCAGCATTTT | CAWSVRDRGDQPQHF
TRBJ2-1 | - | - | TRBV19 | TGTGCCAGTAGTATAATCCCCTCGGCTAGCCCCCATTACAATGAGCAGTTCTTC | CASSIIPSASPHYNEQFF
TRBJ2-7 | once | TRBD2 | TRBV19 | TGTGCCAGTAGTATAGATAATCCTAGCGGGATTTACGAGCAGTACTTC | CASSIDNPSGIYEQYF
TRBJ2-4 | - | - | TRBV27 | TGTGCCAGCAGCCCGGACAGTTTAGCCAAAAACATTCAGTACTTC | CASSPDSLAKNIQYF
TRBJ1-1 | once | TRBD1 | TRBV25-1 | TGTGCCAGCACCCGACAGGGGTCGGGCACTGAAGCTTTCTTT | CASTRQGSGTEAFF